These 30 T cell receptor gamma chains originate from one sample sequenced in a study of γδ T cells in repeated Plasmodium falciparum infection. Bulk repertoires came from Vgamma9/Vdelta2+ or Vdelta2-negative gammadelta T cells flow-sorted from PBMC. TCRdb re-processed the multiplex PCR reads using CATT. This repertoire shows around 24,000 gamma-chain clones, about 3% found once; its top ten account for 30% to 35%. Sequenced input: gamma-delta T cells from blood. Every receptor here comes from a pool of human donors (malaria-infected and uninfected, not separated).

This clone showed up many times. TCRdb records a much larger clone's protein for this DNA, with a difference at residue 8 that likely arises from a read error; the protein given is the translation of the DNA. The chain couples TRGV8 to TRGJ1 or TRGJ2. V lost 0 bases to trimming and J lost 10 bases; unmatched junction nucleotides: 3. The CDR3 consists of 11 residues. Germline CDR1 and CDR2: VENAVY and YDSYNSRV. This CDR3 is CATWDRSKKLF. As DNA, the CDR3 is TGTGCCACCTGGGATAGGTCGAAGAAACTCTTT.

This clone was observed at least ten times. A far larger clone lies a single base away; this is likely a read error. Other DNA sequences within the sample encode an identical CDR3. The CDR3 DNA follows: TGTGCCTTGTGGGAGCTCCAAGAGTTGGGCAAAAAAATCAAGGTGTTT. It translates to CALWELQELGKKIKVF. This chain joins TRGV9 and TRGJP. The germline gives CDR1 GITISATS, CDR2 ISYDGTV (reference sequence). This CDR3 region has 16 residues.

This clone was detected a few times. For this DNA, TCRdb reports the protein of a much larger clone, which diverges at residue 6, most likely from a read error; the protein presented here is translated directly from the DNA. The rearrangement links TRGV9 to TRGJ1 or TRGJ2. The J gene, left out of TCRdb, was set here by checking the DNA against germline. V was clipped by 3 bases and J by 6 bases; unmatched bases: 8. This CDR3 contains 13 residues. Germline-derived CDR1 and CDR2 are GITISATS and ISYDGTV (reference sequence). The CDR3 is CALWEMPSYKKLF. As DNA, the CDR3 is TGTGCCTTGTGGGAGATGCCGAGTTATAAGAAACTCTTT.

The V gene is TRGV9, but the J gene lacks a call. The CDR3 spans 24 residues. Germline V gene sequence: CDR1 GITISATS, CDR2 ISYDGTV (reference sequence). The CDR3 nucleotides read TGTGCCTTGTGGGAGGTGCAAGGGGGGTTGGGCAAAAAAATCAAGGTATCTGGTCCCGGAACAAAGCTTTTC. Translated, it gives CALWEVQGGLGKKIKVSGPGTKLF.

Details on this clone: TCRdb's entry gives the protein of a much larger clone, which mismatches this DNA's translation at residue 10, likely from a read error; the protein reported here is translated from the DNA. CDR3 residues: CATWDRLSWCKKLF. Here the CDR3 DNA reads TGTGCCACCTGGGACAGGCTAAGCTGGTGTAAGAAACTCTTT. The chain carries TRGV3 and TRGJ1 or TRGJ2. The J gene comes from matching the DNA to germline here; TCRdb lacks it. Germline-derived CDR1 and CDR2 are VTNTFY and YDVSTARD (reference sequence). This CDR3 has 14 residues. The V and J ends lost 0 bases and 9 bases, in that order; junction bases with no gene match: 11.

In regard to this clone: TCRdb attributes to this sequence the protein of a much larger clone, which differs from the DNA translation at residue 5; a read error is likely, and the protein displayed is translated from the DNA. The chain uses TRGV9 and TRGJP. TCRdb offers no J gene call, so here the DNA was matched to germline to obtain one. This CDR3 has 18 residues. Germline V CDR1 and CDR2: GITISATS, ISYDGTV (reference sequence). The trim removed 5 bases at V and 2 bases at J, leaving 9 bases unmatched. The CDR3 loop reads CALWGVRRQELGKKIKVF. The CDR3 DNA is TGTGCCTTGTGGGGGGTAAGAAGGCAAGAGTTGGGCAAAAAAATCAAGGTATTT.

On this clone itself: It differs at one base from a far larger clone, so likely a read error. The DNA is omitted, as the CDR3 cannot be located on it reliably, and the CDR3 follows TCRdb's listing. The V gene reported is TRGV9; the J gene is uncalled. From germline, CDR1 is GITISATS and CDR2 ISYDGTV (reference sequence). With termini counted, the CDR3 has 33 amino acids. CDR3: CALWEVQTIIIRNSLAVEQHLLSQVSIGRIQHF.

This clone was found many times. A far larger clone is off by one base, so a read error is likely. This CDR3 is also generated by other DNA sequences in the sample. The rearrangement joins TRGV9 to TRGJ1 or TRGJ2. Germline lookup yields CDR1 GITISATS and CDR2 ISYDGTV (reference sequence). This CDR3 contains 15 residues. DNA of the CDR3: TGTGCCCTGTGGGATGTCAATCAGAATTATTATAAGAAACTCTTT. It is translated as CALWDVNQNYYKKLF.

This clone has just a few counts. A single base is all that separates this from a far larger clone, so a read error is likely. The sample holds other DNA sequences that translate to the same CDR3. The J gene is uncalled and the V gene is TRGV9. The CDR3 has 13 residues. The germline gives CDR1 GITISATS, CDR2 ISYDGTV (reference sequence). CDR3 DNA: TGTGCCTTGTGGGGAAAGAGTTATTATAAGAAGCTCTTT. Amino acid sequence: CALWGKSYYKKLF.

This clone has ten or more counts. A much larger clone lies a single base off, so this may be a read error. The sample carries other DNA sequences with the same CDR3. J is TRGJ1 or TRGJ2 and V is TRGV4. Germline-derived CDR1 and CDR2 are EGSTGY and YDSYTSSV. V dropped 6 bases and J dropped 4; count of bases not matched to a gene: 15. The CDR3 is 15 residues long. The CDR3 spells CATWKSETNYYKKLF. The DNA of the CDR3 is TGTGCCACCTGGAAATCTGAAACGAACTATTATAAGAAACTCTTT.

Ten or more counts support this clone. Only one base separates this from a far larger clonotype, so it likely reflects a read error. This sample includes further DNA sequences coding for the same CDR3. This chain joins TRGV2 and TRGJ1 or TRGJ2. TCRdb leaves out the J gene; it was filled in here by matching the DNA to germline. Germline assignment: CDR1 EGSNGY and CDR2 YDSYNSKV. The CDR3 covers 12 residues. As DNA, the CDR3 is TGCGCCACCTGGGACGGAGATAATAAGAAACTCTTT. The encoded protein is CATWDGDNKKLF.

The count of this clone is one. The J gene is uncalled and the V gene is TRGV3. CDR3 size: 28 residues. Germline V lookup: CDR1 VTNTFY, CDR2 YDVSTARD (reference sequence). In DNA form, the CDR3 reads TGTGCCACGGGGGTTGTAAAGAAACTCTTGGCAGTGGAACAACACTTGTTGTCACAGGTAAGTATCGGAAGAATACAACATTTC. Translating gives CATGVVKKLLAVEQHLLSQVSIGRIQHF.

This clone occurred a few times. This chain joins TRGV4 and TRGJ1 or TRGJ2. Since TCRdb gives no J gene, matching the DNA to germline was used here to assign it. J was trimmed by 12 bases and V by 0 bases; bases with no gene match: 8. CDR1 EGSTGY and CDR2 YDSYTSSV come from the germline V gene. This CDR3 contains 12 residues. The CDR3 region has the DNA TGTGCCACCTGGGATGGGCTGTTACTGAAACTCTTT. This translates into CATWDGLLLKLF.

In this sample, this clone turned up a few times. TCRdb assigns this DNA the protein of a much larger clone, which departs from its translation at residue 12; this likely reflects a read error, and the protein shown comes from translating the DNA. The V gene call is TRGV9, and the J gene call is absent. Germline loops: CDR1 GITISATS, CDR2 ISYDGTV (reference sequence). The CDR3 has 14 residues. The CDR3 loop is CALWEVPQPYKRLF. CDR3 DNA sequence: TGTGCCTTGTGGGAGGTCCCTCAACCCTATAAGAGACTCTTT.

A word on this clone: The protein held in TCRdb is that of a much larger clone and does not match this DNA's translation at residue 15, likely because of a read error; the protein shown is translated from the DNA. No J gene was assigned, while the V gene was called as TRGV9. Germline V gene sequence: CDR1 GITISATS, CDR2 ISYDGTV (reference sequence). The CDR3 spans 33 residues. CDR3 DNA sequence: TGTGCCTTGTGGGAGGTGCAAACGATTATTATAAGAAACTCTTCGGCAGTGGAACAACACTTGTTGTCACAGGTAAGTATCGGAAGAATACAACATTTC. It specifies CALWEVQTIIIRNSSAVEQHLLSQVSIGRIQHF.

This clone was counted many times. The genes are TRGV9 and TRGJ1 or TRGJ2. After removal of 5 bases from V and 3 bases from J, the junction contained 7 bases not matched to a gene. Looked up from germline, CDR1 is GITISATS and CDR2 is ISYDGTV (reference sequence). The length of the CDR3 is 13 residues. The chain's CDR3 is CALWGPCYYKKLF. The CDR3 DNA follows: TGTGCCTTGTGGGGCCCTTGTTATTATAAGAAACTCTTT.

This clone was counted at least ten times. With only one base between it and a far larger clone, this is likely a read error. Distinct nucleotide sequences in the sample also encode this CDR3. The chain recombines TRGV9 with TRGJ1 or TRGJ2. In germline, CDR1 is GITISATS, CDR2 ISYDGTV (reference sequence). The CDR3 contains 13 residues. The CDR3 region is CALWEPISYKKLF. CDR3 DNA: TGTGCCTTGTGGGAGCCCATTAGTTATAAGAAGCTCTTT.

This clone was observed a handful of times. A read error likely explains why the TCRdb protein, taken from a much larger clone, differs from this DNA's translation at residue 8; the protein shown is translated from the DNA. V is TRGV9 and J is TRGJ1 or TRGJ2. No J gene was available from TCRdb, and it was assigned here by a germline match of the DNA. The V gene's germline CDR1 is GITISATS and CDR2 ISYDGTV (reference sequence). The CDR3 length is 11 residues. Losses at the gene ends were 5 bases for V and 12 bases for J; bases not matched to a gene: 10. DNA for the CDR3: TGTGCCTTGTGGGGGATAATTAGGAAACTCTTT. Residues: CALWGIIRKLF.

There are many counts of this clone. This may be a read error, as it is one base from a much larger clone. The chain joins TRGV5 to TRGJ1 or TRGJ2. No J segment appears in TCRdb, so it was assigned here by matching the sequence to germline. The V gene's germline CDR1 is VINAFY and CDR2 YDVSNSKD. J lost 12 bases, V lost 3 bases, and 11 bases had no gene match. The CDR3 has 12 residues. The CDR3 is CATWDGHCVKLF. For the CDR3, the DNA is TGTGCCACCTGGGACGGTCACTGTGTGAAACTCTTT.

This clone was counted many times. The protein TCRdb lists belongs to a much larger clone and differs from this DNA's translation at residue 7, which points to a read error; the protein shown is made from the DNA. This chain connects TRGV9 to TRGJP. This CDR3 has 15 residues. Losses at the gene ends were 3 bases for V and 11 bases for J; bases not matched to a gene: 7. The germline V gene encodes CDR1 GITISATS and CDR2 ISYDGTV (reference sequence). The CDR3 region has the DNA TGTGCCTTGTGGGAGCCCCTGGTGGGCAAAAAAATCAAGGTATTT. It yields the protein CALWEPLVGKKIKVF.

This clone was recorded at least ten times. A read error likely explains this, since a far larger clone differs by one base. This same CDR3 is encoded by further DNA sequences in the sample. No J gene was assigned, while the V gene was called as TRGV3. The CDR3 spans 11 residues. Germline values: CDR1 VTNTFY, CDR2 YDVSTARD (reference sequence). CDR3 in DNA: TGTGCCACCTGGGGAGATTATAAGAAGCTCTTT. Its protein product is CATWGDYKKLF.

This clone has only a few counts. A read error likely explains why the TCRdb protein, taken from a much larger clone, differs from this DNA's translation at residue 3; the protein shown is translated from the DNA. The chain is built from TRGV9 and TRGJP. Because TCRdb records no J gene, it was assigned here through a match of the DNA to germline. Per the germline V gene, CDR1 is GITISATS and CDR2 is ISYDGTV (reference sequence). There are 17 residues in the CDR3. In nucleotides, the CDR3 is TGTGCCTCGTGGGAGGGCCCCCGAGAGTTGGGCAAAAAAATCAAGGTATTT. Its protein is CASWEGPRELGKKIKVF.

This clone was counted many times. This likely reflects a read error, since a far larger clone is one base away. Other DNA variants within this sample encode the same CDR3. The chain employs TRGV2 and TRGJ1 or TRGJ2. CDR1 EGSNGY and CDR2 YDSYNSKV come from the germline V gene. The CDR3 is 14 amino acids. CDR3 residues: CATWDGQIYYKKLF. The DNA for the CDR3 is TGTGCCACCTGGGACGGGCAGATTTATTATAAGAAGCTCTTT.

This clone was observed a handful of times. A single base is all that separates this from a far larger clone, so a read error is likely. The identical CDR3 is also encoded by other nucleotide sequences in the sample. The CDR3 protein is CATWDVGPPYYKKLF. As DNA, the CDR3 is TGTGCCACCTGGGACGTAGGCCCCCCTTATTATAAGAAGCTCTTT. No J gene was assigned, while the V gene was called as TRGV3. The germline CDR1 and CDR2 sequences are VTNTFY and YDVSTARD (reference sequence). The CDR3 loop spans 15 amino acids.

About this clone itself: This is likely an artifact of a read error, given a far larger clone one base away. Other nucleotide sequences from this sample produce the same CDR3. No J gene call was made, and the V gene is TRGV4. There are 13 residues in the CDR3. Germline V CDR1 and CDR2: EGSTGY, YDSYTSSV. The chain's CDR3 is CATWDRGYYKKLF. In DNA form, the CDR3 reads TGTGCCACCTGGGACCGCGGATATTATAAGAAGCTCTTT.

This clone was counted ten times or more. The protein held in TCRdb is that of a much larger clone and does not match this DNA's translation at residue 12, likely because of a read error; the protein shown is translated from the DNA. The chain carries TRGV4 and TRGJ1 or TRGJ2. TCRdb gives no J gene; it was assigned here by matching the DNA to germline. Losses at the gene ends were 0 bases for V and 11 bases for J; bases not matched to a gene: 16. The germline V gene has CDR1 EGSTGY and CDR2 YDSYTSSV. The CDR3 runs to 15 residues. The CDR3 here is CATWDGHPFGDEKLF. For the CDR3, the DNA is TGTGCCACCTGGGATGGGCACCCCTTTGGGGATGAGAAACTCTTT.

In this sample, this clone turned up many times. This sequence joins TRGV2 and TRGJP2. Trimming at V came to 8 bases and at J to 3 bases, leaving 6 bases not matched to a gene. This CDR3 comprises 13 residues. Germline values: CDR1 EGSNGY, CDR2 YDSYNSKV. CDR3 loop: CATSRGSDWIKTF. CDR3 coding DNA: TGTGCCACCTCCCGGGGTAGTGATTGGATCAAGACGTTT.

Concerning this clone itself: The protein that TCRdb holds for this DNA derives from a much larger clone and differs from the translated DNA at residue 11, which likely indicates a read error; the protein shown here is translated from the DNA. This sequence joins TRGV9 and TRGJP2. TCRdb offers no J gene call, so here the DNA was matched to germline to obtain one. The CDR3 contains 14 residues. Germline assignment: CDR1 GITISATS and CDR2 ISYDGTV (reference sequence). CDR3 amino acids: CALWALRSDWVKTF. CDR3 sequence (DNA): TGTGCCTTGTGGGCGTTGAGGAGTGATTGGGTCAAGACGTTT.

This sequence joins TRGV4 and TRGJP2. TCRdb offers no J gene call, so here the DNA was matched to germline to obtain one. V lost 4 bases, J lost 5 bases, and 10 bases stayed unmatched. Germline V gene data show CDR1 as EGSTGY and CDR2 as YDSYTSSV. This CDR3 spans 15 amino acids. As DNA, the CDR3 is TGTGCCACCTGGGACCGGGAAGGCAGTGATTGGATCAAGACGTTT. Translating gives CATWDREGSDWIKTF.

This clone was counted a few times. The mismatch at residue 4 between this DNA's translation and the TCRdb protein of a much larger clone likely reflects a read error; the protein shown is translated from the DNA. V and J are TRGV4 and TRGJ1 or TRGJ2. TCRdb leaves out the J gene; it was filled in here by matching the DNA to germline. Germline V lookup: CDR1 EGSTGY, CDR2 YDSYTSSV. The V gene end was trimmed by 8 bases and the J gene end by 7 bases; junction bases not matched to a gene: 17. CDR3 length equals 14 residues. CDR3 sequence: CATLAPVGGYKKLF. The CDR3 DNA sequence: TGTGCCACCTTGGCCCCGGTCGGAGGCTATAAGAAACTCTTT.